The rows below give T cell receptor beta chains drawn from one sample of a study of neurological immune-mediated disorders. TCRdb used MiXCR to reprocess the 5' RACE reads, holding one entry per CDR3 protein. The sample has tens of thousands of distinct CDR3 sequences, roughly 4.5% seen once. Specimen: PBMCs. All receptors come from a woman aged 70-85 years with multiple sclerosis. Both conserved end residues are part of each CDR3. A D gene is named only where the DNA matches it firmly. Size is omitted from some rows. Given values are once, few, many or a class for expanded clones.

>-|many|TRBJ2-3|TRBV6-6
CASRQSSDTQYF
TGTGCCAGCAGACAATCATCCGATACGCAGTATTTT
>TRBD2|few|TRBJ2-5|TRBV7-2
CASSQNPSGRVETQYF
TGTGCCAGCAGCCAGAATCCGAGCGGGAGGGTAGAGACCCAGTACTTC
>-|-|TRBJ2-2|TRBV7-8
CASSLLGRTTGTGELFF
TGTGCCAGCAGCTTACTCGGCAGGACTACGGGGACCGGGGAGCTGTTTTTT
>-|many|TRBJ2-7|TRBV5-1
CASSAGIPVYEQYF
TGCGCCAGCAGCGCCGGGATTCCAGTCTACGAGCAGTACTTC
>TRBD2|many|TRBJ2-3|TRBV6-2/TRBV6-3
CASSSGLVQPDTQYF
TGTGCCAGCAGTTCGGGACTAGTTCAGCCAGATACGCAGTATTTT
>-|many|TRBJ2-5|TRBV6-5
CASRGETQYF
TGTGCCAGCAGGGGGGAGACCCAGTACTTC
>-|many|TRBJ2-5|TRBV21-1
CASRKQGPRKETQYF
TGTGCCAGCAGGAAACAGGGACCGAGAAAAGAGACCCAGTACTTC
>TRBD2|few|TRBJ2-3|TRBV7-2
CASSLAGDYPTDTQYF
TGTGCCAGCAGCTTAGCGGGGGACTACCCCACAGATACGCAGTATTTT
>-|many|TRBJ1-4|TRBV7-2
CASSPTVEGEKLFF
TGTGCCAGCAGCCCCACCGTCGAAGGTGAAAAACTGTTTTTT
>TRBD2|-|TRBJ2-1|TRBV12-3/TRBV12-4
CASSRLAGGPVYEQFF
TGTGCCAGCAGCAGACTAGCGGGAGGGCCTGTGTATGAGCAGTTCTTC
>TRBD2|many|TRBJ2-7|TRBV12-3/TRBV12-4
CASSLTSVPSYEQYF
TGTGCCAGCAGCCTCACTAGCGTACCCTCCTACGAGCAGTACTTC
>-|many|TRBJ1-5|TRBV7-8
CASSLEEGRQPQHF
TGTGCCAGCAGCTTAGAGGAGGGGAGGCAGCCCCAGCATTTT
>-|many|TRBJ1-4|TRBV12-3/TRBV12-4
CASRRLAGNFNEKLFF
TGTGCCAGCAGGCGTTTAGCGGGGAACTTTAATGAAAAACTGTTTTTT
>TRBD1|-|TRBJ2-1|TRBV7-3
CASSPGTGNYNEQFF
TGTGCCAGCAGCCCCGGGACAGGGAACTACAATGAGCAGTTCTTC
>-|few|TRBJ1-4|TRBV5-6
CASSLPGLGANEKLFF
TGTGCCAGCAGCTTGCCCGGATTGGGGGCGAATGAAAAACTGTTTTTT
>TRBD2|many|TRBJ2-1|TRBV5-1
CASSLGLAGSQSSYNEQFF
TGCGCCAGCAGCTTGGGACTAGCGGGATCCCAGAGCTCCTACAATGAGCAGTTCTTC
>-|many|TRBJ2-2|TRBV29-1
CSAAADPSVTGELFF
TGCAGCGCCGCCGCGGATCCTAGCGTGACCGGGGAGCTGTTTTTT
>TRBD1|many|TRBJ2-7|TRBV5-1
CASSLGPRDRDYEQYF
TGCGCCAGCAGCTTGGGGCCCCGGGACAGGGACTACGAGCAGTACTTC
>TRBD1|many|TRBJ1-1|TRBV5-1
CASSLTLQGRHTEAFF
TGCGCCAGCAGCTTAACTTTACAGGGGCGGCACACTGAAGCTTTCTTT
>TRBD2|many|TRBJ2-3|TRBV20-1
CSAIDSGRTDTQYF
TGCAGTGCTATTGACAGCGGGAGAACAGATACGCAGTATTTT
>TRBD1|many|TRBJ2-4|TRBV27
CASSPTGIAKNIQYF
TGTGCCAGCAGCCCGACAGGGATAGCCAAAAACATTCAGTACTTC
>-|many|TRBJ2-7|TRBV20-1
CSARWRGTYEQYF
TGCAGTGCAAGGTGGAGAGGGACCTACGAGCAGTACTTC
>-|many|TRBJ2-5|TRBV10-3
CAINRDSLQETQYF
TGTGCCATCAATAGGGACTCCCTCCAAGAGACCCAGTACTTC
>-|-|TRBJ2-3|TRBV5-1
CASSLDPSSTDTQYF
TGCGCCAGCAGCTTGGATCCCTCTAGCACAGATACGCAGTATTTT
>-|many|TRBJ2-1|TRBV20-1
CSARPPGPDSYNEQFF
TGCAGTGCTAGACCTCCGGGGCCAGACTCCTACAATGAGCAGTTCTTC
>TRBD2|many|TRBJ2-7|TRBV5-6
CASSFRGLAVPFYEQYF
TGTGCCAGCAGCTTTCGAGGACTAGCGGTCCCCTTCTACGAGCAGTACTTC
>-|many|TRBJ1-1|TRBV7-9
CASSLGGQPTMAFF
TGTGCCAGCAGCTTAGGAGGCCAGCCAACGATGGCTTTCTTT
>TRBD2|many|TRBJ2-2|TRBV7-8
CASSLLAGGPTTGELFF
TGTGCCAGCAGCTTACTAGCGGGAGGGCCGACCACCGGGGAGCTGTTTTTT
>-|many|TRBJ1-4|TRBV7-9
CASSRDSEKLFF
TGTGCCAGCAGCCGTGACAGTGAAAAACTGTTTTTT
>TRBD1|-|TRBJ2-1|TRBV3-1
CASSRLTGGPYNEQFF
TGTGCCAGCAGCCGTCTCACAGGGGGCCCCTACAATGAGCAGTTCTTC
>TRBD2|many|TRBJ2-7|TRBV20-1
CSASSGRASYEQYF
TGCAGTGCTAGCAGCGGGAGGGCCTCCTACGAGCAGTACTTC
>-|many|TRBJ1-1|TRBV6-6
CASSYLGGIAEAFF
TGTGCCAGCAGTTACTTAGGGGGGATTGCTGAAGCTTTCTTT
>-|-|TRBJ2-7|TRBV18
CASSVNSGPPEEQYF
TGTGCCAGCTCAGTCAATAGCGGCCCCCCGGAGGAGCAGTACTTC
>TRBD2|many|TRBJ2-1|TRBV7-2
CASSRDRGLLAGGTYNEQFF
TGTGCCAGCAGCCGGGACAGGGGCCTACTAGCGGGAGGGACTTACAATGAGCAGTTCTTC
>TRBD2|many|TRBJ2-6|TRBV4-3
CASSQGLAGGPSGANVLTF
TGCGCCAGCAGCCAGGGACTAGCGGGAGGGCCATCTGGGGCCAACGTCCTGACTTTC
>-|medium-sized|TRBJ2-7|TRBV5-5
CASSFGAVGEQYF
TGTGCCAGCAGCTTTGGAGCGGTAGGCGAGCAGTACTTC
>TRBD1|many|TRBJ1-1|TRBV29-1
CSVEDPPSGTGGNTEAFF
TGCAGCGTTGAAGATCCCCCCTCGGGAACAGGGGGGAACACTGAAGCTTTCTTT
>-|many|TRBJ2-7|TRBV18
CASSPQGEGSYEQYF
TGTGCCAGCTCACCACAGGGGGAGGGCAGCTACGAGCAGTACTTC
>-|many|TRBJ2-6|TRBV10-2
CASSEIPGAGANVLTF
TGCGCCAGCAGTGAGATCCCAGGGGCTGGGGCCAACGTCCTGACTTTC
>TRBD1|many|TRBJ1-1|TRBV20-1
CSARDRGRFGNTEAFF
TGCAGTGCTAGAGACAGGGGGCGATTCGGGAACACTGAAGCTTTCTTT
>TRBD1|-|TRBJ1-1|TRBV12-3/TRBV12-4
CASRPTGTGKRAFF
TGTGCCAGCAGACCAACCGGGACAGGTAAAAGGGCTTTCTTT
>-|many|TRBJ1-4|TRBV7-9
CASSAGSGGEKLFF
TGTGCCAGCAGCGCCGGCAGCGGGGGTGAAAAACTGTTTTTT
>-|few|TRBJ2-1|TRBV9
CASSLGTGAANEQFF
TGTGCCAGCAGCTTGGGGACGGGGGCGGCCAATGAGCAGTTCTTC
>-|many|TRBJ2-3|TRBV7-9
CASSPGGGRAERDTQYF
TGTGCCAGCAGCCCAGGAGGGGGGAGGGCCGAGAGAGATACGCAGTATTTT
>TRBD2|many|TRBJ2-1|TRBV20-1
CSASAPASGRIFNEQFF
TGCAGTGCTAGCGCCCCAGCTAGCGGGAGAATTTTCAATGAGCAGTTCTTC
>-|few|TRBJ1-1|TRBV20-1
CSAREGHGLNTEAFF
TGCAGTGCTAGAGAGGGGCACGGGTTGAACACTGAAGCTTTCTTT
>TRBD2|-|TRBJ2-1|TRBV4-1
CASSHEASTSASSYNEQFF
TGCGCCAGCAGCCATGAAGCATCGACTAGCGCGAGCTCCTACAATGAGCAGTTCTTC
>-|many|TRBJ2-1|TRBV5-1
CASSFGSSKYNNEQFF
TGCGCCAGCAGCTTCGGGTCCTCGAAGTACAATAATGAGCAGTTCTTC
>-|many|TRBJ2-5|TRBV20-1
CSAQRQTESWTETQYF
TGCAGTGCTCAAAGGCAGACCGAAAGCTGGACGGAGACCCAGTACTTC
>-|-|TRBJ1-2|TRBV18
CASSKPTRGGNYGYTF
TGTGCCAGCTCAAAGCCCACCCGGGGCGGCAACTATGGCTACACCTTC
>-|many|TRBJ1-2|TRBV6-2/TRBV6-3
CASSQISSTYGYTF
TGTGCCAGCAGTCAGATCTCTTCTACTTATGGCTACACCTTC
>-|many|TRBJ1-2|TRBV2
CASSERQVSGYTF
TGTGCCAGCAGTGAACGGCAGGTGAGCGGCTACACCTTC
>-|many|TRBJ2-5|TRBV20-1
CSADFPSGRKETQYF
TGCAGTGCCGACTTCCCCTCGGGCAGAAAAGAGACCCAGTACTTC
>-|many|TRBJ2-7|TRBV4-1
CASSLEYTKGRSVPYEQYF
TGCGCCAGCAGCCTCGAGTATACAAAGGGAAGGTCGGTCCCGTACGAGCAGTACTTC
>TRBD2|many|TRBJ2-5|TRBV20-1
CSARDRKETSGQETQYF
TGCAGTGCTAGAGATCGAAAAGAGACTAGCGGGCAAGAGACCCAGTACTTC
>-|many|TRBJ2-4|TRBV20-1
CSADRSLAKNIQYF
TGCAGTGCTGACCGATCATTGGCCAAAAACATTCAGTACTTC
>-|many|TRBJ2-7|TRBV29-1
CSVESTGSGEQYF
TGCAGCGTTGAATCGACAGGTTCGGGAGAGCAGTACTTC
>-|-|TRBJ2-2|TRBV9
CASSVDFSPTGELFF
TGTGCCAGCAGCGTAGATTTTAGCCCCACCGGGGAGCTGTTTTTT